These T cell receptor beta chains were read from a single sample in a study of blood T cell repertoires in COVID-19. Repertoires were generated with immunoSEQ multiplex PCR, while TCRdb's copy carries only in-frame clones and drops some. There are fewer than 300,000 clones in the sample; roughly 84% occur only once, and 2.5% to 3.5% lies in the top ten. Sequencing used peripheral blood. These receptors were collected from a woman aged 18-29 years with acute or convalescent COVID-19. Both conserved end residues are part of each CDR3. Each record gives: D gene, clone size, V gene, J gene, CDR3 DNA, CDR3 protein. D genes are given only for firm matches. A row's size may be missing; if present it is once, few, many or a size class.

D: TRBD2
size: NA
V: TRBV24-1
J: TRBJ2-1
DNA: TGTGCCACCAGTGAAACCATAGCGGGGACTTACAATGAGCAGTTCTTC
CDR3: CATSETIAGTYNEQFF

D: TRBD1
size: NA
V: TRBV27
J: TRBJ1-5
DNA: TGTGCCAGCAGTTGGGACAGGGGGAATCAGCCCCAGCATTTT
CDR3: CASSWDRGNQPQHF

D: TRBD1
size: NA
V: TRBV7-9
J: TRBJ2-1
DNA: TGTGCCAGCAGCCCCCGGGACAGACTAATGGATGAGCAGTTCTTC
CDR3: CASSPRDRLMDEQFF

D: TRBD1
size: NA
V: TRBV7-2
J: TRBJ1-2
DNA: TGTGCCAGCAGCCCGGAGGGGGACAGTTATGGCTACACCTTC
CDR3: CASSPEGDSYGYTF

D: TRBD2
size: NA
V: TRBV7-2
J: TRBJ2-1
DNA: TGTGCCAGCAGCTTTGGGGCTAGCGGGAGGGCCGGTGAGCAGTTCTTC
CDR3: CASSFGASGRAGEQFF

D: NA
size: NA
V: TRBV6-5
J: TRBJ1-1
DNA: TGTGCCACAGGACAGTACACTGAAGCTTTCTTT
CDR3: CATGQYTEAFF

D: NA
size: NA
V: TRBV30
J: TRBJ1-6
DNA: TGTGCCTGGAGTCCAGGACAGAATTCACCCCTCCACTTT
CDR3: CAWSPGQNSPLHF

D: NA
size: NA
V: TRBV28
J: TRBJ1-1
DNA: TGTGCCAGCAGTTTATTCGGGGATGGGAACACTGAAGCTTTCTTT
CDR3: CASSLFGDGNTEAFF

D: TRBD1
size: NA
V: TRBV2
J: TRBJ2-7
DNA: TGTGCCAGCAGTGCCGGGGGGACAGGGAACTACGAGCAGTACTTC
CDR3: CASSAGGTGNYEQYF

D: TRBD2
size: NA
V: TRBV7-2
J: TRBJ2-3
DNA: TGTGCCAGCAGCTTAAACGCCGGGACTAGGGCAGATACGCAGTATTTT
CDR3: CASSLNAGTRADTQYF

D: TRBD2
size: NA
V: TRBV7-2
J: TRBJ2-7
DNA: TGTGCCAGCACCCCACGAAGGGAGGGCCTCGAGCAGTACTTC
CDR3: CASTPRREGLEQYF

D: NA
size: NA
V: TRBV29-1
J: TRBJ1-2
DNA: TGCAGCGTTGAAAGGCGGACAGCCTATGGCTACACCTTC
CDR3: CSVERRTAYGYTF

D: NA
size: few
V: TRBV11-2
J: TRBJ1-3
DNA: TGTGCCAGCAGCTTCTCTATGGGGGGGAACACCATATATTTT
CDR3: CASSFSMGGNTIYF

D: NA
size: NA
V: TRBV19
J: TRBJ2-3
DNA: TGTGCCAGTAGGAGGGAAGCGTTGGATACGCAGTATTTT
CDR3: CASRREALDTQYF

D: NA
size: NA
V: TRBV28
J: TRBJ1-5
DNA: TGTGCCAGCAGTTTAGGGGCTTTCAGCAATCAGCCCCAGCATTTT
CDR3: CASSLGAFSNQPQHF

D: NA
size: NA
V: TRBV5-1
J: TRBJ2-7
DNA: TGCGCCAGCAGTGGGGTTTCGGGGGTCGGCTACGAGCAGTACTTC
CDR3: CASSGVSGVGYEQYF

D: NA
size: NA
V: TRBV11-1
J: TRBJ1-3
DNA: TGTGCCAGCAGCCCGACGGGATATTATGGAAACACCATATATTTT
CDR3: CASSPTGYYGNTIYF